The T cell receptor (beta chain) under discussion was sequenced for a study of CXCR3-negative and CXCR3-positive naive CD8 T cells. Study-wide findings and caveats: The study found more hydrophobic TRB CDR3s in CXCR3-positive naive cells than in CXCR3-negative naive cells. Within a donor, both naive subsets shared TRBV-TRBJ usage, unlike memory cells.

The CDR3 consists of 12 residues. The germline gives CDR1 SEHNR, CDR2 FQNEAQ (reference sequence). Worth noting for this clonotype: Its specificity is not known.

UMI-labeled 5' RACE TRB cDNA libraries were prepared from the cells. From the 5' RACE reads, TCRdb lists one entry per CDR3 protein and no DNA. In all, the sample yields about 56,000 distinct CDR3 sequences. The sequence was collected from a human donor in good health. Some clones in this sample may be carry-over from other donors' samples. The chain carries TRBV7-9 and TRBJ1-1. Input material: naive CXCR3+ CD8+ T cells from blood. As for subset: CD45RO-CCR7+CD27+CD95- naive CD8+ T cells expressing CXCR3 (TNR3+). The CDR3 loop is CASNAVNTEAFF.